One sample yielded the 20 T cell receptor beta chains listed below, sequenced in a study of OX40 agonist ivuxolimab in advanced cancers. Produced via immunoSEQ multiplex PCR; TCRdb's table is partial and in-frame only. Of 65,000 to 80,000 clones in the sample, about 86% were seen once. The input for sequencing was CD4+ or CD8+ T cells sorted from blood, taken in a trial of the OX40 agonist ivuxolimab. Receptor source: an adult with an advanced solid tumor such as melanoma, head and neck, liver or kidney cancer.

DNA for the CDR3: TGTGCCAGCAGCCCCCGGTTAGGGGGGACATGGGACTATGGCTACACCTTC. Translated: CASSPRLGGTWDYGYTF. This chain uses TRBV9 with TRBJ1-2, with D perhaps TRBD1 (6 bases). Trimming left V 4 bases short and J 3 bases short, with 22 bases between. Germline CDR1 reads SGDLS; CDR2 reads YYNGEE. The CDR3 runs 17 residues.

The chain recombines TRBV6-1 with TRBJ1-3; 7 bases map to TRBD1. Trimming removed 7 bases from V and 4 bases from J; junction bases left unmatched: 4. The V gene's germline CDR1 is MNHNS and CDR2 SASEGT. The CDR3 length is 13 residues. Here the CDR3 reads CASNLDRGNTIYF. The DNA for the CDR3 is TGTGCCAGCAACTTGGACAGGGGAAACACCATATATTTT.

The V call is TRBV6-5, the J call TRBJ1-3; 8 bases align to TRBD1. Germline V gene sequence: CDR1 MNHEY, CDR2 SVGAGI. The V and J ends lost 6 bases and 2 bases, in that order; junction bases with no gene match: 6. This CDR3 region has 15 residues. CDR3 in DNA: TGTGCCAGCAGCGGAGGGACAGGTCCTGGAAACACCATATATTTT. Its translation is CASSGGTGPGNTIYF.

The chain carries TRBV7-3 and TRBJ2-1, with D hard to call. V was shortened by 5 bases and J by 7 bases, with 6 bases between the two germline ends. The CDR3 spans 11 residues. CDR1 is SGHTA, CDR2 FQGTGA, per germline. The chain's CDR3 is CASSLGNEQFF. The CDR3 coding sequence is TGTGCCAGCAGCCTAGGGAATGAGCAGTTCTTC.

This chain links TRBV21-1 with TRBJ2-5; TRBD2 was called by the table and not checked on the DNA. TRBV21-1 is a pseudogene. This CDR3 has 16 residues. This CDR3 is CASSKRKPSDQETQYF. CDR3 sequence (DNA): TGTGCCAGCAGCAAACGGAAGCCTAGCGATCAAGAGACCCAGTACTTC.

This chain uses TRBV10-3 with TRBJ1-2; 9 bases line up with TRBD1. J lost 2 bases, V lost 0 bases, and 10 bases had no gene match. The CDR3 spans 18 residues. Germline V gives CDR1 ENHRY, CDR2 SYGVKD. The CDR3 coding sequence is TGTGCCATCAGTGAGTCGACCGGGACAGGGTATGAAAACTATGGCTACACCTTC. Translated: CAISESTGTGYENYGYTF.

This chain joins TRBV5-8 and TRBJ2-2; D is possibly TRBD1 (6 bases). CDR1 is SGHTS, CDR2 YDEGEE, per germline. CDR3 size: 15 residues. Between the trimmed V and J ends, which lost 4 bases and 5 bases, there was a span of 15 bases. For the CDR3, the DNA is TGTGCCAGCAGCCTACAGACAGGCGGTACCGGGGAGCTGTTTTTT. The encoded protein is CASSLQTGGTGELFF.

The V and J genes are TRBV6-6 and TRBJ1-1; TRBD1 is a possible D gene (6 bases). V dropped 2 bases and J dropped 4 bases, with 11 bases sitting between them. Germline CDR1 is MNHNY and CDR2 is SVGAGI (reference sequence). The CDR3 is 14 amino acids. CDR3 DNA sequence: TGTGCCAGCAGTTACCACACAGGGACCACTGAAGCTTTCTTT. Amino acid sequence: CASSYHTGTTEAFF.

The V and J genes are TRBV6-5 and TRBJ2-2; 7 bases map to TRBD1. In germline, CDR1 is MNHEY, CDR2 SVGAGI. The CDR3 extends over 14 amino acids. Trimming removed 5 bases from V and 2 bases from J; junction bases left unmatched: 2. CDR3 region: CASSRQGNTGELFF. DNA for the CDR3: TGTGCCAGCAGTCGACAGGGTAACACCGGGGAGCTGTTTTTT.

This clone appeared a single time. The chain joins TRBV7-3 to TRBJ1-2, with D unclear. Germline CDR1 reads SGHTA; CDR2 reads FQGTGA. The CDR3 covers 11 residues. V lost 2 bases and J 8 bases, leaving 6 bases between the germline ends. CDR3 bases: TGTGCCAGCAGCTTAGCGTGGGGCTACACCTTC. Encoded protein: CASSLAWGYTF.

The chain employs TRBV6-5 and TRBJ1-5, with TRBD1 identical over 7 bases. J gave up 7 bases and V 6 bases, and 6 bases lay outside the gene matches. The CDR3 runs to 13 residues. Germline CDR1 and CDR2: MNHEY and SVGAGI. The chain's CDR3 is CASSTGARQPQHF. The CDR3 DNA follows: TGTGCCAGCAGCACAGGGGCTAGGCAGCCCCAGCATTTT.

The CDR3 region is CASSTRGTSGQETQYF. In DNA, the CDR3 is TGTGCCAGCAGCACTAGAGGGACTAGCGGCCAAGAGACCCAGTACTTC. The chain uses TRBV11-2 and TRBJ2-5; TRBD2 agrees at 11 bases. This CDR3 has 16 amino acids. Trimming cost V 5 bases and J 1 base; bases outside gene matches: 6. Germline V gives CDR1 SGHAT, CDR2 FQNNGV.

The rearrangement joins TRBV7-9 to TRBJ1-5; D is unclear. This CDR3 region has 14 residues. V gave up 5 bases and J gave up 4 bases, with 12 bases separating them. Per germline, CDR1 SEHNR and CDR2 FQNEAQ (reference sequence). In DNA form, the CDR3 reads TGTGCCAGCAGCCCTCCCGGGCTAAATCAGCCCCAGCATTTT. As protein: CASSPPGLNQPQHF.

About this clone: Other DNA sequences in this sample translate to the same CDR3. This chain connects TRBV7-8 to TRBJ2-3; D is tentatively TRBD1 or TRBD2 (5 bases each). Germline V gene lookup returns CDR1 SGHVS and CDR2 FQNEAQ. Trimming cost V 1 base and J 6 bases, with 8 bases left between them. This CDR3 comprises 13 residues. The CDR3 DNA sequence: TGTGCCAGCAGCTTAGATCGGGGCGATACGCAGTATTTT. Protein sequence: CASSLDRGDTQYF.

This chain joins TRBV5-6 and TRBJ2-5; 10 bases map to TRBD1. The V and J ends lost 4 bases and 6 bases, in that order; junction bases with no gene match: 6. CDR1 is SGHDT and CDR2 is YYEEEE in the germline V gene. The length of the CDR3 is 14 residues. The CDR3 coding sequence is TGTGCCAGCAGCGTCCCGGGACAGGGGCAGACCCAGTACTTC. This codes for CASSVPGQGQTQYF. Together with reference TRBV5-6 and TRBJ2-5, the CDR3 gives the full variable domain: DAGVTQSPTHLIKTRGQQVTLRCSPKSGHDTVSWYQQALGQGPQFIFQYYEEEERQRGNFPDRFSGHQFPNYSSELNVNALLLGDSALYLCASSVPGQGQTQYFGPGTRLLVL.

This chain links TRBV13 with TRBJ2-1; D is unclear. Trimming took off 2 bases at V and 0 bases at J, with 8 bases between the two ends. There are 15 residues in the CDR3. In germline, CDR1 is PRHDT, CDR2 FYEKMQ (reference sequence). The CDR3: CASSLLGASYNEQFF. The CDR3 DNA is TGTGCCAGCAGCTTATTAGGCGCCTCCTACAATGAGCAGTTCTTC.

V and J are TRBV6-6 and TRBJ2-7; D remains unclear. Trimming stripped 6 bases from V and 4 bases from J, with 13 bases between. Germline V gives CDR1 MNHNY, CDR2 SVGAGI (reference sequence). This CDR3 comprises 13 residues. The chain's CDR3 is CASRVRLEYEQYF. In nucleotides, the CDR3 is TGTGCCAGCAGGGTACGGCTGGAGTACGAGCAGTACTTC.

This clone was seen only a few times. J is TRBJ1-6 and V is TRBV5-1, with D perhaps matching TRBD1 (5 bases). The germline V gene has CDR1 SGHRS and CDR2 YFSETQ. V was pared by 3 bases and J by 7 bases, with 17 bases between. The CDR3 length is 16 residues. As DNA, the CDR3 is TGCGCCAGCAGCTCCGAGAAGGGGAATTACAATTCACCCCTCCACTTT. Translation: CASSSEKGNYNSPLHF.

The chain recombines TRBV27 with TRBJ1-5; D not resolved. Trimming stripped 3 bases from V and 7 bases from J, with 7 bases between. Germline V CDR1 and CDR2: MNHEY, SMNVEV (reference sequence). The length of the CDR3 is 12 residues. DNA of the CDR3: TGTGCCAGCAGTTTCCAAGACCAGCCCCAGCATTTT. Translated: CASSFQDQPQHF.

V and J are TRBV25-1 and TRBJ2-5; no firm D call. Trimming took 8 bases from V and 1 from J, leaving 8 bases between them. In germline, CDR1 is MGHDK, CDR2 SYGVNS. The CDR3 covers 12 residues. The CDR3 region is CASQLFQETQYF. CDR3 DNA sequence: TGTGCCAGCCAGTTGTTCCAAGAGACCCAGTACTTC. The variable domain in full, completed from reference TRBV25-1 and TRBJ2-5, reads EADIYQTPRYLVIGTGKKITLECSQTMGHDKMYWYQQDPGMELHLIHYSYGVNSTEKGDLSSESTVSRIRTEHFPLTLESARPSHTSQYLCASQLFQETQYFGPGTRLLVL.